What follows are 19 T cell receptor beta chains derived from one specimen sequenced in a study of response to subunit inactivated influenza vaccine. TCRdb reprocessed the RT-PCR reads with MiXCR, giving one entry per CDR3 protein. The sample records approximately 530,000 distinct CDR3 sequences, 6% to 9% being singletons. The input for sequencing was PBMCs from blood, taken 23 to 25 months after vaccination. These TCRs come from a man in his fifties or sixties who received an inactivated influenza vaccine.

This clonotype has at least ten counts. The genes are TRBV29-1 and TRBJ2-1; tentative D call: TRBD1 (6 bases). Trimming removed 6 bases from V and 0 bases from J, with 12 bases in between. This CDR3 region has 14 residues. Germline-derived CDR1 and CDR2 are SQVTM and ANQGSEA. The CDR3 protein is CSVPDRSSYNEQFF. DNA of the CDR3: TGCAGCGTCCCCGACAGGAGCTCCTACAATGAGCAGTTCTTC.

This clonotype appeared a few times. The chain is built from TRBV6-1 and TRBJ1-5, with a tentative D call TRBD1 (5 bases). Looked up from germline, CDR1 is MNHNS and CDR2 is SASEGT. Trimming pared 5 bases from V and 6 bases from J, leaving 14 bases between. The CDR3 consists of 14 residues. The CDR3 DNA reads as TGTGCCAGCAGTAGTCAGGGAAGCCTTCAGCCCCAGCATTTT. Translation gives CASSSQGSLQPQHF.

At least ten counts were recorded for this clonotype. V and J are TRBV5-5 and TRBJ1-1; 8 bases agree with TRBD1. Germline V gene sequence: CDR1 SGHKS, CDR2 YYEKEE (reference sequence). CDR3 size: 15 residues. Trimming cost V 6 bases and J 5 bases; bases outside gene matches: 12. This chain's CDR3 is CASNLDRGRSTEAFF. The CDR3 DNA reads TGTGCCAGCAACCTAGACAGGGGTCGGTCGACTGAAGCTTTCTTT.

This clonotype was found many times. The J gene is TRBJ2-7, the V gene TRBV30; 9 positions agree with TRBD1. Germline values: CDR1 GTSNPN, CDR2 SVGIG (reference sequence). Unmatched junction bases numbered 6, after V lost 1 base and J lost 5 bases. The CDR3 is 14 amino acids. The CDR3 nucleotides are TGTGCCTGGAGTGCTGGACAGGGGTGGAACGAGCAGTACTTC. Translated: CAWSAGQGWNEQYF.

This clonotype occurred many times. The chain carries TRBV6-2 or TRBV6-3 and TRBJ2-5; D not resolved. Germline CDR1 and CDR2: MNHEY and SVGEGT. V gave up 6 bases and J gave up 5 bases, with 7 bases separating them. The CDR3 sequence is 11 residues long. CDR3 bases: TGTGCCAGCAGGGGAAGCGAGACCCAGTACTTC. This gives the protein CASRGSETQYF.

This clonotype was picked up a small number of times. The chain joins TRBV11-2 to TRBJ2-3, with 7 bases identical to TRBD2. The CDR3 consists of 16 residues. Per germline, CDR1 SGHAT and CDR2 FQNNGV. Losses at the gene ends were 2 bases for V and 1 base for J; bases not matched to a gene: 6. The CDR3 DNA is TGTGCCAGCAGCTTAAAATGGGGAGGGGGCACAGATACGCAGTATTTT. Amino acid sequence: CASSLKWGGGTDTQYF.

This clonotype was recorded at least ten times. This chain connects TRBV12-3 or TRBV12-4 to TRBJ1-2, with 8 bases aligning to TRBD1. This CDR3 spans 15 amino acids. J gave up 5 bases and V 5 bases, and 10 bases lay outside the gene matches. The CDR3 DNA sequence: TGTGCCAGCAGTGCCTGGGGACAGGAAGATTATGGCTACACCTTC. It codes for CASSAWGQEDYGYTF.

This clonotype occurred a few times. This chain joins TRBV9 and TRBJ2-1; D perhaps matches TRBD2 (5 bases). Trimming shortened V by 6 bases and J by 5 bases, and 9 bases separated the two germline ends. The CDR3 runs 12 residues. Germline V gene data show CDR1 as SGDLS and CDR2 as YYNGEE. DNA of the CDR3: TGTGCCAGCAATTGGGGAGACAATGAGCAGTTCTTC. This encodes CASNWGDNEQFF.

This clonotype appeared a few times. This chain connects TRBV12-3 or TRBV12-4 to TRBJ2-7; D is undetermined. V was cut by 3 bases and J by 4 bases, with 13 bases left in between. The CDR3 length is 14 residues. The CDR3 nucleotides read TGTGCCAGCAGTTTTCCCCCCAGGCATTACGAGCAGTACTTC. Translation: CASSFPPRHYEQYF.

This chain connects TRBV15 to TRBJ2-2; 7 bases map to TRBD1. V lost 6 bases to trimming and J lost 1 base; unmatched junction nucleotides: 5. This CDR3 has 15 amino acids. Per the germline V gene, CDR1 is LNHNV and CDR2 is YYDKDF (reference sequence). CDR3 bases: TGTGCCACCAGTCACAGGGGCGAGAACACCGGGGAGCTGTTTTTT. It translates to CATSHRGENTGELFF.

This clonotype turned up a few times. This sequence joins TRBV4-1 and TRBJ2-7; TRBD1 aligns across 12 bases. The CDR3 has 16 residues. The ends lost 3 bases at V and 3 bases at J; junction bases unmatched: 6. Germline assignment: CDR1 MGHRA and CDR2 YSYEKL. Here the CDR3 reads CASSQAGTGGFYEQYF. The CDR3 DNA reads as TGCGCCAGCAGCCAGGCCGGGACAGGGGGCTTCTACGAGCAGTACTTC.

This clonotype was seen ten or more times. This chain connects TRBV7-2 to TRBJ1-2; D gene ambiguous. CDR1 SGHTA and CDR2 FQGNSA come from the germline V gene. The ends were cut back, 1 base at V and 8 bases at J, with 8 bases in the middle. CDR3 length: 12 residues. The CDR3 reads CASSLGPGGYTF. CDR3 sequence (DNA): TGTGCCAGCAGCTTAGGTCCCGGGGGCTACACCTTC.

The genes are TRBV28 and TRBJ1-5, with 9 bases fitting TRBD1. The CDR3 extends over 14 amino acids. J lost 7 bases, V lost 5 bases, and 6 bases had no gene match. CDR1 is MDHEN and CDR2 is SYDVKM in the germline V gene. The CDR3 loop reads CASSRDREGQPQHF. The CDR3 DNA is TGTGCCAGCAGTCGGGACAGGGAGGGACAGCCCCAGCATTTT.

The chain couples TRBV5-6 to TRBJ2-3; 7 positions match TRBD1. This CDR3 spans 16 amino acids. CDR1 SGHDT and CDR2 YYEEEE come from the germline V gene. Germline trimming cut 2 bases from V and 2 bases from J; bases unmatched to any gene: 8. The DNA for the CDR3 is TGTGCCAGCAGCTTCGTGAGGGGGCAATCCACAGATACGCAGTATTTT. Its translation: CASSFVRGQSTDTQYF.

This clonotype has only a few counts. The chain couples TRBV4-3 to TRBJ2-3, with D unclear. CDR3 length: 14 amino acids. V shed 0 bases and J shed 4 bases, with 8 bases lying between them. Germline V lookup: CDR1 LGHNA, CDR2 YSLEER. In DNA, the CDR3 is TGCGCCAGCAGCCAAGAAACCGTACCAGATACGCAGTATTTT. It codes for CASSQETVPDTQYF.

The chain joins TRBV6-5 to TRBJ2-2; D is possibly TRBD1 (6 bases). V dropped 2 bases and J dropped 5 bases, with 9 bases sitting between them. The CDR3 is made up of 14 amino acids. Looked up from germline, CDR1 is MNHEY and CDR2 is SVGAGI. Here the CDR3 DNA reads TGTGCCAGCAGTTACCACACAGGGACCGGGGAGCTGTTTTTT. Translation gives CASSYHTGTGELFF.

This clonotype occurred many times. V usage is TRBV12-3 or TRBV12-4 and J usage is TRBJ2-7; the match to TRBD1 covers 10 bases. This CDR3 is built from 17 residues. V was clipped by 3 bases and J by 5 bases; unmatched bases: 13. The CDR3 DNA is TGTGCCAGCAGTTTTCTCCCTCCCGGGACAGGGGAAGACGAGCAGTACTTC. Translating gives CASSFLPPGTGEDEQYF.

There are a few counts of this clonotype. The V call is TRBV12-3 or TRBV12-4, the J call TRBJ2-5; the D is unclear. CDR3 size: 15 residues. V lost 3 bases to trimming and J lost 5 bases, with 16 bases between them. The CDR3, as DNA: TGTGCCAGCAGTTTTTCGAACAGTATGGCGGAGACCCAGTACTTC. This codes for CASSFSNSMAETQYF.

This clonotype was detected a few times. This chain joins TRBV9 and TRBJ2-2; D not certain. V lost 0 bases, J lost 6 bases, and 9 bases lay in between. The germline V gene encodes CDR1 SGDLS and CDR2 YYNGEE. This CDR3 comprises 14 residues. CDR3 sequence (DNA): TGTGCCAGCAGCGTAGAAACTTATCCCGGGGAGCTGTTTTTT. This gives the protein CASSVETYPGELFF.